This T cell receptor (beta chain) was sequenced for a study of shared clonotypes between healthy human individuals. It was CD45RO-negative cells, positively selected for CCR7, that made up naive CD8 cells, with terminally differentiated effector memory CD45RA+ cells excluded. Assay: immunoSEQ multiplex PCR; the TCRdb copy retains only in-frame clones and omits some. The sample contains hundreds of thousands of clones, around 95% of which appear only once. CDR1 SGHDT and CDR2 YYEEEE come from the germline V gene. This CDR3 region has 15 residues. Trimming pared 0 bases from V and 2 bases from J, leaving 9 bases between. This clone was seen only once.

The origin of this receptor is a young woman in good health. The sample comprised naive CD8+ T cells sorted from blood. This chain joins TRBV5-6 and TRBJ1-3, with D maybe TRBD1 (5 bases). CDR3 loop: CASSLAGGAGNTIYF. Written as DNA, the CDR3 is TGTGCCAGCAGCTTGGCCGGGGGAGCTGGAAACACCATATATTTT.